These 30 T cell receptor beta chains originate from one sample sequenced in a study of blood T cell repertoires in COVID-19. Profiled with immunoSEQ multiplex PCR; TCRdb holds only in-frame clones, not every one. Counted here are about 80,000 clones, roughly 80% occurring once; the ten biggest clones make up about an eighth. Sequencing used peripheral blood. All receptors come from a man older than 75 with acute or convalescent COVID-19.

The rearrangement joins TRBV2 to TRBJ2-7; 7 bases fit TRBD1. Germline trimming cut 6 bases from V and 0 bases from J; bases unmatched to any gene: 5. The CDR3 consists of 14 residues. From germline, CDR1 is SNHLY and CDR2 FYNNEI. Written as DNA, the CDR3 is TGTGCCAGCAGAGGGGGCCAGAGCTCCTACGAGCAGTACTTC. Translating it yields CASRGGQSSYEQYF.

This chain connects TRBV5-1 to TRBJ2-7; D perhaps matches TRBD2 (6 bases). Germline CDR1 is SGHRS and CDR2 is YFSETQ. This CDR3 has 16 residues. V lost 0 bases to trimming and J lost 4 bases, with 17 bases between them. CDR3 region: CASSLGAAGDSYEQYF. In DNA form, the CDR3 reads TGCGCCAGCAGCTTGGGGGCAGCGGGCGACTCGTACGAGCAGTACTTC.

The chain links TRBV20-1 to TRBJ1-1; possibly TRBD1 for D (5 bases). The CDR3 has 11 residues. Germline CDR1 reads DFQATT; CDR2 reads SNEGSKA (reference sequence). V was pared by 5 bases and J by 1 base, with 5 bases between. CDR3 sequence reads: CSAGQNTEAFF. The CDR3, as DNA: TGCAGTGCTGGACAGAACACTGAAGCTTTCTTT.

The chain is built from TRBV20-1 and TRBJ1-1; D ambiguous. The germline V gene encodes CDR1 DFQATT and CDR2 SNEGSKA (reference sequence). The ends were cut back, 3 bases at V and 8 bases at J, with 10 bases in the middle. CDR3 length equals 11 residues. CDR3 sequence reads: CSASKGREAFF. The CDR3 DNA reads as TGCAGTGCTAGTAAAGGGAGAGAAGCTTTCTTT.

The J gene is TRBJ2-5, the V gene TRBV7-8, with 7 bases aligning to TRBD1. Losses at the gene ends were 2 bases for V and 1 base for J; bases not matched to a gene: 7. The CDR3 runs 16 residues. The germline CDR1 and CDR2 sequences are SGHVS and FQNEAQ. CDR3 nucleotides: TGTGCCAGCAGCTTAACGAGACAGGGCCGCCAAGAGACCCAGTACTTC. Encoded protein: CASSLTRQGRQETQYF.

V gene TRBV27 combines with J gene TRBJ2-1; 9 bases match TRBD1. The CDR3 is made up of 14 amino acids. The junction had 6 bases not matched to a gene; V was cut back by 6 bases and J by 6 bases. The germline V gene has CDR1 MNHEY and CDR2 SMNVEV (reference sequence). CDR3 coding DNA: TGTGCCAGCAGCCGGGACAGGGCTGTCAATGAGCAGTTCTTC. Translated: CASSRDRAVNEQFF.

The V call is TRBV30, the J call TRBJ1-1; TRBD1 aligns across 7 bases. This CDR3 comprises 14 residues. The V segment lost 0 bases and the J segment 1 base; nucleotides outside the gene matches: 2. The germline V gene has CDR1 GTSNPN and CDR2 SVGIG (reference sequence). DNA for the CDR3: TGTGCCTGGAGTGTACGGACAGGGAACACTGAAGCTTTCTTT. It yields the protein CAWSVRTGNTEAFF. The complete variable domain, with remaining parts taken from reference TRBV30 and TRBJ1-1, reads SQTIHQWPATLVQPVGSPLSLECTVEGTSNPNLYWYRQAAGRGLQLLFYSVGIGQISSEVPQNLSASRPQDRQFILSSKKLLLSDSGFYLCAWSVRTGNTEAFFGQGTRLTVV.

This chain joins TRBV5-8 and TRBJ2-1; 9 nucleotides agree with TRBD1. After removal of 4 bases from V and 4 bases from J, the junction contained 6 bases not matched to a gene. The CDR3 is made up of 15 amino acids. CDR1 SGHTS and CDR2 YDEGEE come from the germline V gene. CDR3 amino acids: CASSASGQGYNEQFF. CDR3 sequence (DNA): TGTGCCAGCAGCGCCTCGGGACAGGGTTACAATGAGCAGTTCTTC.

This clone showed up many times. Written as DNA, the CDR3 is TGTGCCAGCAGCTTGCAGGGTGGTGGGGCCAACGTCCTGACTTTC. As protein: CASSLQGGGANVLTF. This chain connects TRBV7-9 to TRBJ2-6, with a weak D call TRBD1 (5 bases). The CDR3 is made up of 15 amino acids. Between the trimmed V and J ends, which lost 3 bases and 3 bases, there was a span of 9 bases. The V gene's germline CDR1 is SEHNR and CDR2 FQNEAQ (reference sequence).

V is TRBV5-1 and J is TRBJ2-1; D not certain. This CDR3 has 13 residues. V shed 5 bases and J shed 4 bases, with 10 bases lying between them. CDR1 and CDR2 from the germline V gene are SGHRS and YFSETQ. CDR3 region: CASRLDLYNEQFF. In DNA, the CDR3 is TGCGCCAGCAGGCTTGACTTATACAATGAGCAGTTCTTC. The variable domain in full, with the rest retrieved from reference TRBV5-1 and TRBJ2-1, is KAGVTQTPRYLIKTRGQQVTLSCSPISGHRSVSWYQQTPGQGLQFLFEYFSETQRNKGNFPGRFSGRQFSNSRSEMNVSTLELGDSALYLCASRLDLYNEQFFGPGTRLTVL.

The chain links TRBV5-6 to TRBJ2-7, with a weak D call TRBD2 (7 bases). This CDR3 has 15 residues. The germline gives CDR1 SGHDT, CDR2 YYEEEE. V lost 2 bases and J 5 bases, leaving 17 bases between the germline ends. The CDR3 loop reads CASSFRGGGSDEQYF. CDR3 coding DNA: TGTGCCAGCAGCTTTAGGGGGGGAGGATCCGACGAGCAGTACTTC.

The chain has TRBV5-1 and TRBJ2-3; TRBD2 might be the D (6 bases). V shed 0 bases and J shed 1 base, with 12 bases lying between them. The CDR3 covers 16 residues. Germline assignment: CDR1 SGHRS and CDR2 YFSETQ. The CDR3 bases are TGCGCCAGCAGCTTGGAAGCGGGTCCGGGCACAGATACGCAGTATTTT. Translating it yields CASSLEAGPGTDTQYF.

This clone is a singleton in its sample. V and J are TRBV9 and TRBJ2-3, with 13 bases matching TRBD2. CDR1 and CDR2 (germline): SGDLS, YYNGEE. The CDR3 covers 17 residues. After removal of 0 bases from V and 8 bases from J, the junction contained 9 bases not matched to a gene. CDR3 sequence (DNA): TGTGCCAGCAGCGTAGCCGCCGGACTAGCGGGGGTCCCTACGCAGTATTTT. This gives the protein CASSVAAGLAGVPTQYF.

The CDR3 nucleotides are TGTGCCACCAGTGACCCGGCACCGGGACAGCAAGAGACCCAGTACTTC. Protein: CATSDPAPGQQETQYF. The chain combines TRBV24-1 with TRBJ2-5; 7 bases line up with TRBD1. Germline CDR1 reads KGHDR; CDR2 reads SFDVKD. Trimming removed 4 bases from V and 2 bases from J; junction bases left unmatched: 9. The length of the CDR3 is 16 residues.

This chain connects TRBV6-6 to TRBJ1-2; D gene ambiguous. Trimming pared 7 bases from V and 0 bases from J, leaving 12 bases between. Germline V gene sequence: CDR1 MNHNY, CDR2 SVGAGI (reference sequence). The CDR3 extends over 14 amino acids. The chain's CDR3 is CASTGGRTNYGYTF. The CDR3 region has the DNA TGTGCCAGCACCGGCGGCAGAACTAACTATGGCTACACCTTC.

This clone has more than one count but fewer than ten. The chain has TRBV19 and TRBJ2-7; TRBD1 is a possible D gene (6 bases). In germline, CDR1 is LNHDA, CDR2 SQIVND (reference sequence). V lost 8 bases and J lost 9, with 11 bases in between. The CDR3 spans 10 residues. The DNA for the CDR3 is TGTGCCAGTGGTGGACAGCCGCAGTACTTC. It translates to CASGGQPQYF.

The CDR3 DNA is TGTGCCAGCAGCCAAGTCGGGTCACCCCTCCACTTT. Translating it yields CASSQVGSPLHF. The V call is TRBV14, the J call TRBJ1-6; D uncertain. Germline CDR1 reads SGHDN; CDR2 reads FVKESK. Deletions cut 1 base from V and 10 bases from J, with 5 bases between. This CDR3 has 12 amino acids.

There are a few counts of this clone. The V gene is TRBV7-3, the J gene TRBJ2-1; 10 bases line up with TRBD2. CDR3 length equals 16 residues. Germline V gene data show CDR1 as SGHTA and CDR2 as FQGTGA. With V trimmed by 5 bases and J by 9 bases, 13 bases remained unmatched. DNA of the CDR3: TGTGCCAGCAGCCCTAGCGTAGCGGGGGGCGTAGTTGAGCAGTTCTTC. It specifies CASSPSVAGGVVEQFF.

The rearrangement links TRBV19 to TRBJ2-7; possible D gene TRBD1, 5 bases. CDR1 LNHDA and CDR2 SQIVND come from the germline V gene (reference sequence). The CDR3 runs 11 residues. The ends were cut back, 5 bases at V and 6 bases at J, with 8 bases in the middle. CDR3 sequence: CASSSRGEQYF. CDR3 DNA: TGTGCCAGTAGTTCTAGGGGCGAGCAGTACTTC.

This clone was detected a few times. The gene calls are TRBV27 and TRBJ1-4; D perhaps matches TRBD1 (6 bases). This CDR3 is built from 14 residues. Germline CDR1 reads MNHEY; CDR2 reads SMNVEV (reference sequence). Trimming took 6 bases from V and 6 from J, leaving 14 bases between them. The CDR3 loop reads CASSSGTPYEKLFF. The CDR3 DNA follows: TGTGCCAGCAGCTCCGGGACACCTTATGAAAAACTGTTTTTT.

The rearrangement links TRBV10-1 to TRBJ2-1, with D unresolved. V lost 2 bases, J lost 10 bases, and 12 bases lay in between. Germline values: CDR1 WNHNN, CDR2 SYGVQD (reference sequence). CDR3 length: 13 residues. CDR3 DNA: TGCGCCAGCAGTGAGAGTGCCAGAGGAGAGCAGTTCTTC. Protein: CASSESARGEQFF.

V gene TRBV3-1 (or the pseudogene TRBV3-2) combines with J gene TRBJ2-3; 11 bases fit TRBD2. This CDR3 contains 16 residues. With V trimmed by 3 bases and J by 0 bases, 2 bases remained unmatched. Germline CDR1 reads LGHDT; CDR2 reads YNNKEL (reference sequence). The CDR3 region has the DNA TGTGCCAGCAGCCAGGGACTAGCGGAAAGCACAGATACGCAGTATTTT. Translation gives CASSQGLAESTDTQYF.

V and J are TRBV27 and TRBJ1-1; 8 bases fit TRBD1. The CDR3 runs to 14 residues. Germline V CDR1 and CDR2: MNHEY, SMNVEV (reference sequence). J was trimmed by 5 bases and V by 5 bases; bases with no gene match: 7. Here the CDR3 reads CASSKDRATTEAFF. CDR3 coding DNA: TGTGCCAGCAGTAAGGACAGGGCGACGACTGAAGCTTTCTTT.

V usage is TRBV6-1 and J usage is TRBJ1-2; D may be TRBD1 (5 bases). The CDR3 totals 12 residues. Germline CDR1 MNHNS, CDR2 SASEGT. Trimming removed 3 bases from V and 7 bases from J, with 9 bases in between. Written as DNA, the CDR3 is TGTGCCAGCAGTGACAGGGTAGCTGGCTACACCTTC. It specifies CASSDRVAGYTF.

The chain recombines TRBV10-1 with TRBJ1-4; D is uncertain. The CDR3 has 13 residues. Germline V CDR1 and CDR2: WNHNN, SYGVQD (reference sequence). V was trimmed by 2 bases and J by 8 bases, leaving 9 bases between them. Here the CDR3 reads CASSERATEKLFF. The CDR3 DNA reads as TGCGCCAGCAGTGAGCGAGCTACCGAAAAACTGTTTTTT.

The chain employs TRBV7-8 and TRBJ1-2; D gene uncertain. Per germline, CDR1 SGHVS and CDR2 FQNEAQ. Trimming removed 5 bases at V and 3 bases at J, with 10 bases between. This CDR3 region has 13 residues. The CDR3 region has the DNA TGTGCCAGCAGCCCGAGGAGAGACTATGGCTACACCTTC. Its protein product is CASSPRRDYGYTF.

The chain carries TRBV4-2 and TRBJ2-3; D gene unclear. Trimming cost V 0 bases and J 3 bases, with 7 bases left between them. The length of the CDR3 is 14 residues. The germline V gene encodes CDR1 LGHNA and CDR2 YNFKEQ. CDR3: CASSQDGSTDTQYF. CDR3 nucleotide sequence: TGTGCCAGCAGCCAAGATGGCTCTACAGATACGCAGTATTTT.

The V gene is TRBV19, the J gene TRBJ2-2; possible D gene TRBD2, 5 bases. This CDR3 has 14 residues. The germline CDR1 and CDR2 sequences are LNHDA and SQIVND (reference sequence). V was clipped by 9 bases and J by 6 bases, with 17 bases between them. The CDR3 reads CASGGFLFSGELFF. DNA of the CDR3: TGTGCCAGCGGAGGTTTCCTATTCTCCGGGGAGCTGTTTTTT.

The chain recombines TRBV19 with TRBJ2-1, with 7 nucleotides matching TRBD1. Per the germline V gene, CDR1 is LNHDA and CDR2 is SQIVND (reference sequence). The CDR3 has 14 residues. The DNA for the CDR3 is TGTGCTACCGAGACAGGGAGCTCCTACAATGAGCAGTTCTTC. The encoded protein is CATETGSSYNEQFF. Filled out from reference TRBV19 and TRBJ2-1, the complete variable domain reads DGGITQSPKYLFRKEGQNVTLSCEQNLNHDAMYWYRQDPGQGLRLIYYSQIVNDFQKGDIAEGYSVSREKKESFPLTVTSAQKNPTAFYLCATETGSSYNEQFFGPGTRLTVL.

The rearrangement links TRBV5-1 to TRBJ2-2, with TRBD1 as a possible D gene (6 bases). V lost 3 bases and J lost 1, with 10 bases in between. Germline CDR1 SGHRS, CDR2 YFSETQ. The CDR3 spans 15 residues. This CDR3 is CASSWDTGNTGELFF. The CDR3 DNA sequence: TGCGCCAGCAGCTGGGACACTGGGAACACCGGGGAGCTGTTTTTT. Full variable domain (rest looked up from reference TRBV5-1 and TRBJ2-2): KAGVTQTPRYLIKTRGQQVTLSCSPISGHRSVSWYQQTPGQGLQFLFEYFSETQRNKGNFPGRFSGRQFSNSRSEMNVSTLELGDSALYLCASSWDTGNTGELFFGEGSRLTVL.